This record covers a single TCR beta chain. The sample comes from a study of cytomegalovirus exposure and HLA in healthy donors. PCR used 60 Vbeta primers and 13 Jbeta primers. Using immunoSEQ multiplex PCR, the repertoire was profiled, and TCRdb retains in-frame clones only, with some absent. The table has more than 100,000 clones, about two thirds seen once. Sequenced sample: PBMCs. The sequence came from a woman aged 40-49 years in good health and CMV-seronegative.

This chain's CDR3 is CASSPGQGESYTF. DNA for the CDR3: TGTGCCAGCTCACCGGGACAGGGGGAGAGCTACACCTTC. The chain has TRBV18 and TRBJ1-2; TRBD1 matches 11 bases. Germline CDR1 reads KGHSH; CDR2 reads LQKENI. Trimming at V came to 3 bases and at J to 9 bases, leaving 3 bases not matched to a gene. The CDR3 has 13 residues. The full variable domain, with the rest looked up from reference TRBV18 and TRBJ1-2, is NAGVMQNPRHLVRRRGQEARLRCSPMKGHSHVYWYRQLPEEGLKFMVYLQKENIIDESGMPKERFSAEFPKEGPSILRIQQVVRGDSAAYFCASSPGQGESYTFGSGTRLTVV.